Detailed here is one T cell receptor (beta chain). Its antigen is still unknown. The record originates from a study of CXCR3-negative and CXCR3-positive naive CD8 T cells. The method, 5' RACE with UMI labels, was used to prepare the TRB cDNA libraries. TCRdb reanalyzed the 5' RACE reads and collapses them to one entry per CDR3 protein, without DNA. Listed are approximately 140,000 distinct CDR3 sequences; 0.25% to 0.3% falls within the top ten. CDR1 and CDR2 from the germline V gene are SGHTA and FQGNSA. The CDR3 is 11 residues long. Findings and caveats of the study: The study found comparably high diversity in both naive subsets and much lower diversity in memory CD8+ cells. CXCR3-positive naive cells had more hydrophobic TRB CDR3s than CXCR3-negative naive cells. The study found that naive CXCR3-negative and CXCR3-positive cells shared TRBV-TRBJ usage, while memory cells differed. Cryopreservation partially decreased CXCR3 expression, and most assays used fresh PBMCs.

The sequence was obtained from a human donor in good health. Some clones in this sample may be carry-over from other donors' samples. Sample: naive CXCR3+ CD8+ T cells from blood. Subset of the sample: CD45RO-CCR7+CD27+CD95- naive CD8+ T cells expressing CXCR3 (TNR3+). The chain couples TRBV7-2 to TRBJ2-7. The CDR3 region is CASSWDYEQYF.